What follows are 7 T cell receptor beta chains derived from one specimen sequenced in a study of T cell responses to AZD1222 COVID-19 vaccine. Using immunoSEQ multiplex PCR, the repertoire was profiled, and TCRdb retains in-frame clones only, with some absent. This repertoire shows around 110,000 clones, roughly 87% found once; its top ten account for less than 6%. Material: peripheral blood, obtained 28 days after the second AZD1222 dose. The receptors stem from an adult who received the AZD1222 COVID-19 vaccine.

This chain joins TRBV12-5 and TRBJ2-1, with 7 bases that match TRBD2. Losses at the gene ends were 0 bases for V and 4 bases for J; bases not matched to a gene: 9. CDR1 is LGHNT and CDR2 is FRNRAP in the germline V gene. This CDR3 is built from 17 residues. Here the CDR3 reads CASGLVLGSGEYNEQFF. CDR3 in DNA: TGTGCTAGTGGTTTGGTACTGGGGAGCGGGGAATACAATGAGCAGTTCTTC.

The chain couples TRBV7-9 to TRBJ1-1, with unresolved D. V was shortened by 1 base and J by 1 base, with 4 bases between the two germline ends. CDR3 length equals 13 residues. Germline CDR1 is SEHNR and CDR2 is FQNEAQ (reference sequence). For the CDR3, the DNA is TGTGCCAGCAGCTTAGGGTGGAACACTGAAGCTTTCTTT. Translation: CASSLGWNTEAFF.

The CDR3 nucleotides read TGTGCCAGTGCCTCCGGGGCGCGGGTTCAGTACTTC. This gives the protein CASASGARVQYF. V gene TRBV19 combines with J gene TRBJ2-4; D tentatively reads TRBD1 or TRBD2 (5 bases each). The CDR3 is made up of 12 amino acids. V lost 8 bases and J lost 11, with 16 bases in between. CDR1 and CDR2 (germline): LNHDA, SQIVND (reference sequence).

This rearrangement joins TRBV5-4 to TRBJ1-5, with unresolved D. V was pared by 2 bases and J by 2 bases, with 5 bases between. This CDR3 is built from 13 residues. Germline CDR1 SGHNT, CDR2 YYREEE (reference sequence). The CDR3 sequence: CASSLAGNQPQHF. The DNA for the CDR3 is TGTGCCAGCAGCTTAGCAGGCAATCAGCCCCAGCATTTT.

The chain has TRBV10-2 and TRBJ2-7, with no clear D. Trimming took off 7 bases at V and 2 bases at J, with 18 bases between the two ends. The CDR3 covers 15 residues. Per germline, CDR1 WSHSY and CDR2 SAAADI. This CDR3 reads CASTKQSGVTYEQYF. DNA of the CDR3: TGCGCCAGCACTAAACAATCAGGTGTCACCTACGAGCAGTACTTC.

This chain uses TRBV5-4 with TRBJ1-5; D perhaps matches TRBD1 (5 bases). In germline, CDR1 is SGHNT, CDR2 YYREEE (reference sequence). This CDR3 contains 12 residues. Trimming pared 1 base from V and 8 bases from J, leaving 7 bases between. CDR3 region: CASSLPGEPQHF. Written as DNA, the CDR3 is TGTGCCAGCAGCTTGCCGGGGGAGCCCCAGCATTTT.

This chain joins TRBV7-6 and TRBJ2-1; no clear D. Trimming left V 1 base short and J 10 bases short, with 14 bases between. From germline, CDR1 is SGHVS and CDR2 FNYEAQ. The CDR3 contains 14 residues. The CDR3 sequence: CASSLDWLGKEQFF. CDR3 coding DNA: TGTGCCAGCAGCTTAGATTGGCTGGGTAAGGAGCAGTTCTTC. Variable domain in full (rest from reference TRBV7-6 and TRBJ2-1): GAGVSQSPRYKVTKRGQDVALRCDPISGHVSLYWYRQALGQGPEFLTYFNYEAQQDKSGLPNDRFSAERPEGSISTLTIQRTEQRDSAMYRCASSLDWLGKEQFFGPGTRLTVL.